This T cell receptor beta chain derives from a study of technical replicates of blood from a handful of donors (dated by TCRdb to 2015 to 2018). Compared with germline, V lacks 2 bases and J lacks 5 bases; bases without a gene match: 5. The germline V gene (reference sequence) sets CDR1 to GTSNPN and CDR2 to SVGIG. Taken from cysteine to phenylalanine, the CDR3 has 13 residues. CDR3 DNA only is kept here, 39 bases in frame from base 1. For this clone: The clone's antigen remains unknown. Per-base quality was not reported, and no clone a single base away is much larger than it.

Library creation used the immunoSEQ multiplex PCR assay. TCRdb provides this immuneACCESS table in a form limited to in-frame rearrangements. Some clones are lacking; in checked studies, under half of them reflect an unresolved V gene, and why the rest are absent is not known. The sample table contains over 75,000 clones; only one count was recorded for approximately 97% of them. The ten largest account for around 0.31% of the sample. The sample taken for sequencing was T cells isolated from PBMCs. The source is a human donor in good health. This receptor chain uses TRBV30 and TRBJ2-5; 7 central bases correspond to TRBD2. The DNA sequence reads TGTGCCTGGAGTTGGACTAGTAGGGAGACCCAGTACTTC. Its protein reads: CAWSWTSRETQYF.